This TCR beta chain stems from a study of beta chain features in type 1 diabetes. Across the study: Healthy donors, compared against patients, showed similar age, gender and cell yields. Whole-study findings and limits: Among all four CD4+ subsets, Type 1 diabetes patients had TCRB CDR3s that were moderately but significantly shorter.

Reverse transcribing all isolated RNA meant expressed TCRB transcripts were sequenced. Regulatory, naive and central memory T cell samples averaged around 3.6 million reads. The table came from immunoSEQ multiplex PCR; TCRdb's copy has only in-frame clones and leaves some out. The profile shows some 290,000 clones, 13% to 15% of them singletons. Regarding this clone: The target antigen is unknown.

Donors contributed one heparinised blood draw apiece, averaging about 120 mL. Input material: naive CD4+ T cells from blood. The sequence was collected from a man aged 25-40 years with type 1 diabetes.

The CDR3 nucleotides are TGTGCCAGTGGTGACCTGGGGAGATCCTACAATGAGCAGTTCTTC. Translated, it gives CASGDLGRSYNEQFF. The gene calls are TRBV2 and TRBJ2-1, with a tentative D call TRBD2 (5 bases). The V and J ends lost 9 bases and 1 base respectively, with 16 bases between them. Germline V gene sequence: CDR1 SNHLY, CDR2 FYNNEI. The CDR3 extends over 15 amino acids. Looking up the rest from reference TRBV2 and TRBJ2-1 gives the full variable domain: EPEVTQTPSHQVTQMGQEVILRCVPISNHLYFYWYRQILGQKVEFLVSFYNNEISEKSEIFDDQFSVERPDGSNFTLKIRSTKLEDSAMYFCASGDLGRSYNEQFFGPGTRLTVL.